These T cell receptor beta chains were read from a single sample in a study of blood T cell repertoires in COVID-19. Some clones are missing from TCRdb's copy, which holds only in-frame ones; the method was immunoSEQ multiplex PCR. Counted here are 95,000 to 110,000 clones, 70% to 90% occurring once; the ten biggest clones make up about 6.8%. The sequencing input was peripheral blood. The receptors here all came from a man between 45 and 60 years old with active or convalescent COVID-19. Each CDR3 is given with its conserved first and last residue. A D gene is named only where the DNA matches it firmly. For some rows the clone size is stated as once, few or many, or as a class when expanded; others skip it.

j_call,v_call,clone_size,d_call,cdr3_aa,cdr3_nt
TRBJ2-7,TRBV14,many,TRBD1,CASSEGQGPYEQYF,TGTGCCAGCAGCGAAGGACAGGGTCCCTACGAGCAGTACTTC
TRBJ2-2,TRBV3-1/TRBV3-2,NA,TRBD1,CASSHTAGTGGTGELFF,TGTGCCAGCAGCCATACAGCCGGGACAGGGGGCACCGGGGAGCTGTTTTTT
TRBJ2-7,TRBV27,NA,TRBD1,CASRFGTGSYEQYF,TGTGCCAGCAGATTCGGGACAGGGTCCTACGAGCAGTACTTC
TRBJ1-1,TRBV18,NA,NA,CASSPRQNTEAFF,TGTGCCAGCTCACCCAGGCAGAACACTGAAGCTTTCTTT
TRBJ2-1,TRBV7-2,NA,TRBD2,CASSRTSGSGHNEQFF,TGTGCCAGCAGTCGGACTAGCGGGAGTGGCCACAATGAGCAGTTCTTC
TRBJ2-5,TRBV11-2,many,TRBD1,CASSNGQGLNF,TGTGCCAGCAGCAATGGACAGGGTTTGAACTTC
TRBJ1-5,TRBV7-9,NA,NA,CASSSGRDQPQHF,TGTGCCAGCAGCTCGGGCAGGGATCAGCCCCAGCATTTT
TRBJ2-3,TRBV5-6,NA,NA,CASSPKTSLQADTQYF,TGTGCCAGCAGCCCGAAGACTAGTCTGCAAGCAGATACGCAGTATTTT
TRBJ1-6,TRBV19,once,NA,CASRPTSGNSPLHF,TGTGCCAGCCGCCCCACCAGTGGCAATTCACCCCTCCACTTT
TRBJ2-7,TRBV3-1/TRBV3-2,NA,TRBD1,CASSHMSTGLGYEQYF,TGTGCCAGCAGCCACATGTCGACAGGGTTAGGTTACGAGCAGTACTTC
TRBJ2-3,TRBV3-1/TRBV3-2,NA,TRBD2,CASSQDGASGRLTDTQYF,TGTGCCAGCAGCCAAGACGGCGCTAGCGGGAGGTTGACAGATACGCAGTATTTT
TRBJ1-1,TRBV19,NA,NA,CASSATVLTEAFF,TGTGCCAGTAGTGCAACAGTCCTCACTGAAGCTTTCTTT
TRBJ2-1,TRBV3-1/TRBV3-2,NA,TRBD2,CASSQHAGLAGSNEQFF,TGTGCCAGCAGCCAACACGCGGGACTAGCGGGAAGTAATGAGCAGTTCTTC
TRBJ2-5,TRBV6-5,once,TRBD2,CASSQLLAGQETQYF,TGTGCCAGCAGCCAACTTCTAGCGGGCCAAGAGACCCAGTACTTC
TRBJ1-2,TRBV6-5,NA,TRBD1,CASSYSRTGGNYGYTF,TGTGCCAGCAGTTACTCGAGGACAGGGGGTAACTATGGCTACACCTTC
TRBJ2-2,TRBV27,NA,NA,CASSLFSGLTGELFF,TGTGCCAGCAGTTTATTTAGCGGACTAACCGGGGAGCTGTTTTTT
TRBJ1-1,TRBV5-1,NA,NA,CASSQQAPNTEAFF,TGCGCCAGCAGTCAACAGGCCCCCAACACTGAAGCTTTCTTT
TRBJ1-1,TRBV21-1,NA,NA,CASSNGLMNTEAFF,TGTGCCAGCAGCAATGGACTGATGAACACTGAAGCTTTCTTT
TRBJ1-1,TRBV5-1,NA,TRBD1,CASSYNRGFLGSAFF,TGCGCCAGCAGCTATAACAGGGGTTTTCTTGGTAGTGCTTTCTTT
TRBJ1-1,TRBV7-2,NA,TRBD1,CASSAQGALSTEAFF,TGTGCCAGCAGCGCGCAGGGGGCGCTGAGCACTGAAGCTTTCTTT
TRBJ2-2,TRBV18,NA,NA,CASSMQGGELFF,TGTGCCAGCTCAATGCAGGGCGGGGAGCTGTTTTTT
TRBJ1-2,TRBV4-2,NA,NA,CASSQVGQGYGYTF,TGTGCCAGCAGCCAAGTGGGGCAGGGCTATGGCTACACCTTC
TRBJ1-5,TRBV27,NA,NA,CASSLSRGANQPQHF,TGTGCCAGCAGTTTATCCCGGGGGGCGAATCAGCCCCAGCATTTT
TRBJ1-5,TRBV10-3,NA,TRBD1,CAKGVGGQRLNQPQHF,TGCGCCAAAGGGGTAGGGGGACAGCGCCTAAATCAGCCCCAGCATTTT
TRBJ1-6,TRBV9,NA,TRBD1,CASRYRDRSNSPLHF,TGTGCCAGCAGGTACCGGGACAGGAGTAATTCACCCCTCCACTTT
TRBJ1-2,TRBV28,NA,NA,CASSPPGGDGYTF,TGTGCCAGCAGTCCGCCGGGGGGGGATGGCTACACCTTC
TRBJ1-4,TRBV4-1,NA,NA,CASSQDLRTTSATNEKLFF,TGCGCCAGCAGCCAAGATTTAAGGACAACTAGCGCAACTAATGAAAAACTGTTTTTT
TRBJ2-1,TRBV6-5,NA,TRBD2,CASRLAGGPYNEQFF,TGTGCCAGCAGGTTAGCGGGAGGCCCCTACAATGAGCAGTTCTTC
TRBJ2-3,TRBV5-1,NA,TRBD2,CASSSALAGGEDTQYF,TGCGCCAGCAGCTCCGCACTAGCGGGAGGTGAAGATACGCAGTATTTT
TRBJ2-3,TRBV5-1,NA,TRBD1,CASSLEGAVSSDTQYF,TGCGCCAGCAGCTTGGAGGGGGCTGTGTCATCGGATACGCAGTATTTT
TRBJ1-2,TRBV7-2,NA,NA,CASSGMEGVGGYTF,TGTGCCAGCAGCGGGATGGAGGGCGTGGGAGGCTACACCTTC
TRBJ1-5,TRBV7-2,NA,TRBD1,CASSLAGQGASNQPQHF,TGTGCCAGCAGCTTAGCAGGACAGGGGGCCTCCAATCAGCCCCAGCATTTT
TRBJ1-1,TRBV28,NA,NA,CASYTSSNEAFF,TGTGCCAGCTACACATCCAGTAATGAAGCTTTCTTT
TRBJ1-5,TRBV2,NA,NA,CASSAGVGGNQPQHF,TGTGCCAGCAGCGCAGGGGTCGGGGGCAATCAGCCCCAGCATTTT
TRBJ1-2,TRBV9,NA,TRBD1,CASSAGTAGRYTF,TGTGCCAGCAGCGCCGGGACAGCTGGGCGTTACACCTTC